The sequence of this T cell receptor (beta chain) was determined in a study of T cell changes during pregnancy in multiple sclerosis. The sample holds one count of this clone. Germline V gives CDR1 SGDLS, CDR2 YYNGEE. The CDR3 consists of 17 residues. Deletions cut 4 bases from V and 7 bases from J, with 21 bases between. Here immunoSEQ multiplex PCR was the method, and the copy in TCRdb shows in-frame clones only, minus some. Among about 39,000 clones listed, over 75% were seen once. The material sequenced was CD8+ T cells from peripheral blood mononuclear cells, taken in the first trimester of pregnancy. The receptor was isolated from a female donor with multiple sclerosis, enrolled in a pregnancy study. The rearrangement links TRBV9 to TRBJ1-6; D possibly corresponds to TRBD1 (5 bases). CDR3 sequence reads: CASSSSPGGGMNSPLHF. DNA for the CDR3: TGTGCCAGCAGCTCTAGCCCCGGGGGGGGGATGAATTCACCCCTCCACTTT. Variable domain in full (rest from reference TRBV9 and TRBJ1-6): DSGVTQTPKHLITATGQRVTLRCSPRSGDLSVYWYQQSLDQGLQFLIQYYNGEERAKGNILERFSAQQFPDLHSELNLSSLELGDSALYFCASSSSPGGGMNSPLHFGNGTRLTVT.